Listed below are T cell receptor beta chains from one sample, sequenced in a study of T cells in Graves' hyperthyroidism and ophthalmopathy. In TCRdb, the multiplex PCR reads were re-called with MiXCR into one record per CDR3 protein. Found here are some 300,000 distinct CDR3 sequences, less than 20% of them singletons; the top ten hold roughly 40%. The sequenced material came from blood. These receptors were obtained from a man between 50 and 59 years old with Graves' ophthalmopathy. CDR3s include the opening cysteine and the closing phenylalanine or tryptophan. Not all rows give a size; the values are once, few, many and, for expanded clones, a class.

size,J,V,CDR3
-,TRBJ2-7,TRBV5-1,CASSLTPGLAGEVEQYF
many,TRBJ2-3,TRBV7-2,CASSLGFSTDTQYF
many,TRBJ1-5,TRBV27,CASSPSRTGNQPQHF
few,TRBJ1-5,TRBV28,CASSKPRRQGDQPQHF
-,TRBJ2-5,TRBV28,CASNPGGGKETQYF
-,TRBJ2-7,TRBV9,CASSGGGDRGHEQYF
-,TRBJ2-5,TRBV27,CASSSRQGLKTQYF
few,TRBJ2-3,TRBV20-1,CSASRVAGGTTDTQYF
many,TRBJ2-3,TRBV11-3,CASSFTDTQYF
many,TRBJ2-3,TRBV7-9,CASSSRGGRTDTQYF
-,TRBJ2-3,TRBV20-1,CSARGVAGVTDTQYF
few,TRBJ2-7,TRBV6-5,CDSSYGGQGRLTYEQYF
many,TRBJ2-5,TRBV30,CAWSVGQGGNQETQYF